At least ten counts were recorded for the clone carrying this T cell receptor beta chain. Its matching antigen is unknown. The DNA is omitted, as the CDR3 cannot be located on it reliably, and the CDR3 follows TCRdb's listing. These data are taken from a study of identical twins. The CDR3 has 17 residues if both end residues are counted. General study findings and limits: For out-of-frame alpha sequences shared by twins, low generation probability was in excess. Insertions ran lower in abundant cord blood beta clonotypes, though not in memory repertoires.

Carrying unique molecular identifiers, the cDNA also gained a universal primer site through template switching. From the 5' RACE reads, TCRdb called clonotypes with MiXCR, one entry per CDR3 protein. The sample has roughly 490,000 distinct CDR3 sequences, roughly an eighth seen once; the top ten hold 0.98%. The same sample was also used in a study of yellow fever vaccine responses in identical twins. That paper states: Twins' vaccine T cell responses reportedly seemed partly convergent and partly personalized.

This receptor was obtained from a woman in her late teens or twenties in good health. The sample was CD4+ T cells sorted from blood. The chain carries TRBV21-1 and TRBJ2-1; the DNA was not compared with TRBD2, the D call given in the table. TRBV21-1 is shown as a pseudogene. The CDR3 sequence is CASSKLGVAGGTNEQFF.